The TCR beta chain described here comes from a study of cytomegalovirus exposure and HLA in healthy donors. Primers included in the PCR were 60 Vbeta and 13 Jbeta primers. Measured with immunoSEQ multiplex PCR; TCRdb has only the in-frame clones, and not every one. The data show approximately 220,000 clones, over 65% seen once. A remark on this clone: Its antigen is not known.

The CDR3 sequence is 15 residues long. Germline assignment: CDR1 SGHRS and CDR2 YFSETQ. The J segment lost 3 bases and the V segment lost 4 bases, leaving 3 bases of the junction unmatched. Broader study findings: Per a later analysis, about 17,000 TCR beta sequences showed association with HLA alleles at 0.05 false discovery rate. Follow-up analysis later connected one missense variant in DCLRE1C with trimming of TCR beta V- and J-genes.

The sequenced material came from PBMCs. J is TRBJ1-6 and V is TRBV5-1; TRBD1 aligns across 8 bases. The sequence came from a man between 18 and 29 years old in good health and CMV-seronegative. CDR3 bases: TGCGCCAGCAGCCCCGGGACAGGCTATAATTCACCCCTCCACTTT. Translating gives CASSPGTGYNSPLHF. The full variable domain, with the rest looked up from reference TRBV5-1 and TRBJ1-6, is KAGVTQTPRYLIKTRGQQVTLSCSPISGHRSVSWYQQTPGQGLQFLFEYFSETQRNKGNFPGRFSGRQFSNSRSEMNVSTLELGDSALYLCASSPGTGYNSPLHFGNGTRLTVT.